The 8 T cell receptor beta chains listed next were all sequenced from one sample in a study of CD8+ T cells in alopecia areata. Extracted from the samples, RNA was reverse transcribed into cDNA to serve as the sequencing template. Only in-frame clones appear in the TCRdb table, and some are missing; sequencing was by immunoSEQ multiplex PCR. Counted here are some 200,000 clones, 59% occurring once; the ten biggest clones make up roughly 14%. The material sequenced was CD4+ T cells sorted from blood, taken at week 0. The receptor set was obtained from a human donor with alopecia areata.

This clone was found a few times. CDR3 amino acids: CASSNTGVWETQYF. As DNA, the CDR3 is TGTGCCAGCAGCAATACAGGGGTCTGGGAGACCCAGTACTTC. This sequence joins TRBV7-8 and TRBJ2-5; 7 bases align to TRBD1. After removal of 5 bases from V and 5 bases from J, the junction contained 8 bases not matched to a gene. The CDR3 length is 14 residues. Germline CDR1 is SGHVS and CDR2 is FQNEAQ.

This clone turned up a few times. V gene TRBV10-3 combines with J gene TRBJ2-2; 8 bases are a match to TRBD1. The J segment lost 6 bases and the V segment lost 2 bases, leaving 2 bases of the junction unmatched. Looked up from germline, CDR1 is ENHRY and CDR2 is SYGVKD. CDR3 length: 14 amino acids. The CDR3 bases are TGTGCCATCAGTGAGCTGGACAGGGCCGGGGAGCTGTTTTTT. This encodes CAISELDRAGELFF.

The rearrangement uses TRBV6-1 and TRBJ2-5, with 12 bases that match TRBD1. The CDR3 totals 16 residues. With V trimmed by 3 bases and J by 5 bases, 7 bases remained unmatched. Germline CDR1 reads MNHNS; CDR2 reads SASEGT. The CDR3 sequence: CASSDTGTGGWETQYF. Here the CDR3 DNA reads TGTGCCAGCAGTGACACCGGGACAGGGGGCTGGGAGACCCAGTACTTC.

The V call is TRBV14, the J call TRBJ2-3; no definite D call. V shed 6 bases and J shed 0 bases, with 13 bases lying between them. Germline V gene data show CDR1 as SGHDN and CDR2 as FVKESK. This CDR3 has 15 amino acids. The CDR3 DNA reads as TGTGCCAGCAGGCTAACAAGATCAAGCACAGATACGCAGTATTTT. It encodes CASRLTRSSTDTQYF.

This chain joins TRBV6-1 and TRBJ2-1; TRBD2 aligns across 9 bases. CDR1 is MNHNS, CDR2 SASEGT, per germline. V lost 3 bases to trimming and J lost 8 bases; unmatched junction nucleotides: 14. This CDR3 is 17 amino acids long. DNA for the CDR3: TGTGCCAGCAGTGATGATCGAGCGGGGGGCCCCGGCGATGAGCAGTTCTTC. It specifies CASSDDRAGGPGDEQFF.

This chain joins TRBV29-1 and TRBJ2-5; no firm D call. V was pared by 3 bases and J by 5 bases, with 7 bases between. The germline CDR1 and CDR2 sequences are SQVTM and ANQGSEA. This CDR3 is 11 amino acids long. The CDR3 protein is CSVDGRETQYF. DNA of the CDR3: TGCAGCGTTGATGGGCGTGAGACCCAGTACTTC.

V and J are TRBV29-1 and TRBJ1-1; perhaps TRBD1 as D (6 bases). The CDR3 has 12 residues. V gave up 8 bases and J gave up 4 bases, with 14 bases separating them. Germline values: CDR1 SQVTM, CDR2 ANQGSEA. The CDR3 reads CSSSRGATEAFF. The DNA of the CDR3 is TGCAGCTCCAGTAGGGGGGCCACTGAAGCTTTCTTT.

The CDR3 region is CAWSVFRDQPQHF. DNA for the CDR3: TGTGCCTGGAGTGTCTTTAGGGATCAGCCCCAGCATTTT. The chain employs TRBV30 and TRBJ1-5; D unclear. The CDR3 extends over 13 amino acids. The V gene's germline CDR1 is GTSNPN and CDR2 SVGIG (reference sequence). Trimming left V 0 bases short and J 5 bases short, with 8 bases between.